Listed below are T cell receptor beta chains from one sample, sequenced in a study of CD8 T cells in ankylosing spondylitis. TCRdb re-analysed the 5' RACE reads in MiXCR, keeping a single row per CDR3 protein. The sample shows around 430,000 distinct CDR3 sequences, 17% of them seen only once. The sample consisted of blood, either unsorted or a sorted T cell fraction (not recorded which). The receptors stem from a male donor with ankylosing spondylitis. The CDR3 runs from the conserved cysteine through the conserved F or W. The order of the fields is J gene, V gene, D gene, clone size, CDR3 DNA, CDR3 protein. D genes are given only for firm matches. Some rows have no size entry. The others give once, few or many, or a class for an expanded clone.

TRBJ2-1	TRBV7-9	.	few	TGTGCCAGCAGCCTCCGGGACAAAGAATACAATGAGCAGTTCTTC	CASSLRDKEYNEQFF
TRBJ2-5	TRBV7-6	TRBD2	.	TGTGCCAGCAGCTTACGGCTAGCGGGAGGCGAAGGCGAGACCCAGTACTTC	CASSLRLAGGEGETQYF
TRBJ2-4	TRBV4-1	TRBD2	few	TGCGCCAGCAGCCAAGCTCGCGGGGGGATAGCCAAAAACATTCAGTACTTC	CASSQARGGIAKNIQYF
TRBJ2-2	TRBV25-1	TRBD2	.	TGTGCCAGCAGTCCCCGACTAGCGGTTAACACCGGGGAGCTGTTTTTT	CASSPRLAVNTGELFF
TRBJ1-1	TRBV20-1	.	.	TGCAGTGCTATTCCCACCACTACTCCTGAAGCTTTCTTT	CSAIPTTTPEAFF
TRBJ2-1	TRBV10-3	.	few	TGTGCCATCAGTGAACAGATCAATGAGCAGTTCTTC	CAISEQINEQFF
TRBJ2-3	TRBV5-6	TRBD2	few	TGTGCCAGCAGCATCCGCCTGAGCGGGGTAAGAACAGATACGCAGTATTTT	CASSIRLSGVRTDTQYF
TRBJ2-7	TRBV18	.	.	TGTGCCAGCTCGCGCGCGGACTACGAGCAGTACTTC	CASSRADYEQYF
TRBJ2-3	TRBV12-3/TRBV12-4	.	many	TGTGCCAGCAGTTTAGCGGGGGGCCCAGATACGCAGTATTTT	CASSLAGGPDTQYF
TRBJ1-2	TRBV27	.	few	TGTGCCAGCAGTTTAAAGGGCAGGGGCGTCTATGGCTACACCTTC	CASSLKGRGVYGYTF
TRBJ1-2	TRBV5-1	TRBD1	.	TGCGCCAGCAGCCCGAGGACAGGGGGGGCGTATGGCTACACCTTC	CASSPRTGGAYGYTF
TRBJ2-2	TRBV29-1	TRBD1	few	TGCAGCGCCCGGGACAGGGGGGCCGGGGAGCTGTTTTTT	CSARDRGAGELFF
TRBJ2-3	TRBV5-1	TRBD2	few	TGCGCCAGCAGCTTAGACGTGAGTAGCGGGGCAGATACGCAGTATTTT	CASSLDVSSGADTQYF
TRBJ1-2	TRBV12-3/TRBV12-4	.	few	TGTGCCAGCAGATTGACAGGAGTCTATGGCTACACCTTC	CASRLTGVYGYTF
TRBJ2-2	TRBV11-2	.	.	TGTGCCAGCAGCTTAAGTACCCGGAAGAACACCGGGGAGCTGTTTTTT	CASSLSTRKNTGELFF
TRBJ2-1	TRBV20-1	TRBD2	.	TGCAGTGCGCAGGAGGGACTAGCGGACAAGCAGTTCTTC	CSAQEGLADKQFF
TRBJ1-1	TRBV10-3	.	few	TGTGCCATCAGTATGACAGATCGCCCTGAAGCTTTCTTT	CAISMTDRPEAFF
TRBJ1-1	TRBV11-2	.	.	TGTGCCAGCAGCTTGCAGATGAACACTGAAGCTTTCTTT	CASSLQMNTEAFF
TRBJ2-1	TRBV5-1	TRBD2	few	TGCGCCAGCAGAGGGACTAGCGGGATCTCCTACAATGAGCAGTTCTTC	CASRGTSGISYNEQFF
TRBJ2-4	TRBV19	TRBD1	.	TGTGCCAGTCGGGGGACAGGGCTAAACATTCAGTACTTC	CASRGTGLNIQYF
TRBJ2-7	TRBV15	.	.	TGTGCCACCAGCAGTCGTAGAGGGTTGGTCGGGTTCCACGAGCAGTACTTC	CATSSRRGLVGFHEQYF
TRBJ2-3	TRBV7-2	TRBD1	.	TGTGCCAGCAGCTTGCGGGACAGGGGGCCAGATACGCAGTATTTT	CASSLRDRGPDTQYF
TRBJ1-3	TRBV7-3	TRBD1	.	TGTGCCAGCAGCTTAAGGGGACAGGGAGCTGGAAACACCATATATTTT	CASSLRGQGAGNTIYF
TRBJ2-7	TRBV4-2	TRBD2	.	TGTGCCAGCACCCAAAATCTAGCGGGAGAGTCCTACGAGCAGTACTTC	CASTQNLAGESYEQYF
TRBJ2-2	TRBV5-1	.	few	TGCGCCAGCAGCCTCAGATGGGGCCCCGGGGAGCTGTTTTTT	CASSLRWGPGELFF